Presented here are 2 T cell receptor beta chains from one specimen sequenced in a study of T cells after yellow fever vaccination. MiXCR, run by TCRdb on the 5' RACE reads, gives a single entry per CDR3 protein. This table has hundreds of thousands of distinct CDR3 sequences, approximately 5.2% appearing once. Sequencing used CD4+ T cells sorted from PBMCs, obtained on the day of the yellow fever booster vaccination. The receptors derive from a man between 18 and 29 years old who received the YFV17D yellow fever vaccine.

This clonotype was seen many times. The chain couples TRBV6-5 to TRBJ1-6, with TRBD1 identical over 8 bases. CDR1 and CDR2 from the germline V gene are MNHEY and SVGAGI. There are 14 residues in the CDR3. With 6 bases clipped from V and 9 bases from J, the junction kept 7 bases outside the gene matches. In DNA, the CDR3 is TGTGCCAGCAGGGACAGGACAGGGACTTCACCCCTCCACTTT. Translation: CASRDRTGTSPLHF.

This clonotype was seen many times. The gene calls are TRBV5-1 and TRBJ2-7; D may be TRBD1 (6 bases). This CDR3 comprises 14 residues. V lost 4 bases, J lost 4 bases, and 15 bases lay in between. CDR1 is SGHRS and CDR2 is YFSETQ in the germline V gene. CDR3 region: CASSPGQGLYEQYV. The CDR3 DNA reads TGCGCCAGCAGCCCTGGGCAGGGGTTATACGAGCAGTACGTC.